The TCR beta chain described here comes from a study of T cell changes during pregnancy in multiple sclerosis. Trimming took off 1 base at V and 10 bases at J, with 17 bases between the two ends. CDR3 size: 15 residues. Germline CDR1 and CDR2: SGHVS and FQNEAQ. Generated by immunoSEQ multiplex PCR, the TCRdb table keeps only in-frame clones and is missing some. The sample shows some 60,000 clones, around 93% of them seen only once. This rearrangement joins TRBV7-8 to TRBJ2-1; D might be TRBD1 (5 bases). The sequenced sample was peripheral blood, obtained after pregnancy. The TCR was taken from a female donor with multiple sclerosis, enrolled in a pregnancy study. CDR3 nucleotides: TGTGCCAGCAGCTTAGAGCGCACGGCAGGGCGGGAGCAGTTCTTC. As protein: CASSLERTAGREQFF. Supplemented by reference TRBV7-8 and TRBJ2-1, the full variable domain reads GAGVSQSPRYKVAKRGQDVALRCDPISGHVSLFWYQQALGQGPEFLTYFQNEAQLDKSGLPSDRFFAERPEGSVSTLKIQRTQQEDSAVYLCASSLERTAGREQFFGPGTRLTVL.